This TCR beta chain was sequenced in a study of shared clonotypes between healthy human individuals. Trimming took 4 bases from V and 4 from J, leaving 17 bases between them. Germline CDR1 SGHRS, CDR2 YFSETQ. This CDR3 is built from 15 residues. With respect to this clone: Antigen specificity is unknown.

Overall study results and limits: Roughly 5% of naive CD4 clonotypes were common to several donors. Large sequencing depth failed to make sorted-subset sequencing complete, rarefaction showed.

For each subset, genomic DNA was distributed in equal portions over several immunoSEQ plates. The data were produced by immunoSEQ multiplex PCR, yet TCRdb's version contains in-frame clones alone and is incomplete. The repertoire holds over 850,000 clones, 78% seen once, with 0.4% to 0.55% in the top ten. The receptor was isolated from a man aged 18 to 30 in good health. Some clones in this sample may be carry-over from other donors' samples. This chain links TRBV5-1 with TRBJ1-1; D gene uncertain. The sequencing input was memory CD4+ T cells from PBMCs. Subset reported: CD45RA-negative fraction. For the CDR3, the DNA is TGCGCCAGCAGCGGTCAAGGGATAGGTGGCACTGAAGCTTTCTTT. It codes for CASSGQGIGGTEAFF.